One sample yielded the 4 T cell receptor beta chains listed below, sequenced in a study of post-analysis software for immune sequencing data. Antigens for these TCRs are unknown. Unique molecular identifiers featured in each of the TCR beta cDNA libraries. TCRdb independently ran MiXCR on the PCR reads; one entry per CDR3 protein. The profile covers more than 500,000 distinct CDR3 sequences, with around 34% appearing a single time and under 7% taken by the ten largest. Findings of the study overall: With TRBV5-6, TRBV5-1 and TRBV20-1 included, about five TRBV segments were more frequent in patients than in controls.

The material sequenced was blood. All receptors come from a girl aged 2-17 years with multiple sclerosis.

The gene calls are TRBV18 and TRBJ1-6; the D is unclear. Germline V gives CDR1 KGHSH, CDR2 LQKENI. V dropped 1 base and J dropped 7 bases, with 11 bases sitting between them. The length of the CDR3 is 15 residues. CDR3 sequence: CASSPRARTNSPLHF. CDR3 DNA: TGTGCCAGCTCACCACGGGCCAGGACCAATTCACCCCTCCACTTT.

This clonotype was observed a handful of times. The chain couples TRBV29-1 to TRBJ1-2; 9 positions match TRBD1. Germline V CDR1 and CDR2: SQVTM, ANQGSEA. V lost 2 bases, J lost 8 bases, and 3 bases stayed unmatched. The CDR3 sequence is 12 residues long. CDR3 loop: CSVETGGEGYTF. CDR3 nucleotide sequence: TGCAGCGTTGAAACAGGGGGCGAAGGCTACACCTTC.

This clonotype was recorded many times. The gene calls are TRBV10-3 and TRBJ2-7; D is ambiguous. CDR3 length equals 15 residues. V shed 2 bases and J shed 0 bases, with 11 bases lying between them. CDR1 and CDR2 from the germline V gene are ENHRY and SYGVKD. In nucleotides, the CDR3 is TGTGCCATCAGTGAGGGGGTGGGCAGCTCCTACGAGCAGTACTTC. Translated: CAISEGVGSSYEQYF.

The chain employs TRBV12-3 or TRBV12-4 and TRBJ2-5; 8 bases are a match to TRBD2. V gave up 3 bases and J gave up 1 base; unmatched junction bases: 4. The CDR3 covers 15 residues. The CDR3 coding sequence is TGTGCCAGCAGTTTGGGCGGGGGGATCCAAGAGACCCAGTACTTC. It codes for CASSLGGGIQETQYF.